Below, one TCR beta chain is given with its context. Its target is unknown. This sample is drawn from a study of radiotherapy plus CTLA-4 blockade in lung cancer. The study, taken as a whole, reports: Response, reportedly, was best predicted by interferon-beta along with early blood T cell clone dynamics. In blood, TCR clones derived from the tumor expanded after radiotherapy plus ipilimumab.

This table comes from immunoSEQ multiplex PCR, and its TCRdb copy is limited to in-frame clones, with some not included. This table has under 35,000 clones, around 70% appearing once. Each patient with chemo-refractory metastatic non-small-cell lung cancer was treated with focal radiation plus CTLA-4 blockade using ipilimumab. Trimming pared 3 bases from V and 9 bases from J, leaving 22 bases between. This CDR3 is 16 amino acids long. Per germline, CDR1 SGDLS and CDR2 YYNGEE. Sequencing was performed on peripheral blood, taken from a patient treated with radiotherapy plus ipilimumab. The sequence came from a human donor with non-small cell lung cancer whose response to radiotherapy plus ipilimumab could not be evaluated. The chain carries TRBV9 and TRBJ1-3; D is possibly TRBD1 (6 bases). In nucleotides, the CDR3 is TGTGCCAGCAGCGGCAGCAGGACAGTGCGTTGGGGCACCATATATTTT. This sequence encodes CASSGSRTVRWGTIYF.